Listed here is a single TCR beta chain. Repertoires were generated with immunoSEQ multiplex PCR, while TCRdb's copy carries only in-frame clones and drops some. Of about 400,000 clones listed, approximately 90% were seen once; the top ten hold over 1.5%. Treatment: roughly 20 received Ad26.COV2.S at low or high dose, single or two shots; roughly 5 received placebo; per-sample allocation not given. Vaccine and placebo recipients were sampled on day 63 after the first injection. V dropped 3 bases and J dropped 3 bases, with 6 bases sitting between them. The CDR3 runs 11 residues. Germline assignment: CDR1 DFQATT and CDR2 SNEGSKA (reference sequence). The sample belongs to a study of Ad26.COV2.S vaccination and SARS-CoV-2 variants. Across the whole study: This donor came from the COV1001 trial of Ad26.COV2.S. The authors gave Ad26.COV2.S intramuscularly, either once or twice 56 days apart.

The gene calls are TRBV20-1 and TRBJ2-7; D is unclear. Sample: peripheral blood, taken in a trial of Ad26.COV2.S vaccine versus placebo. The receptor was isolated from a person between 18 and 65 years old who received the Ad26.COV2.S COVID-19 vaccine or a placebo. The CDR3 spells CSARRDYEQYF. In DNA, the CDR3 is TGCAGTGCTAGGCGAGACTACGAGCAGTACTTC.